Included here is one TCR beta chain sequence, with context. Its antigen is unknown. These data belong to a study of cytomegalovirus exposure and HLA in healthy donors. The wider study: In a previous analysis, approximately 110 million unique TCR beta sequences were found from 170 million or so T cells. Study-wide results and limits: As a later analysis showed, a missense DCLRE1C variant was linked to trimming of TCR beta V- and J-genes. Both high specificity and high sensitivity reportedly marked the classifier's diagnosis of cytomegalovirus status.

V lost 4 bases and J 3 bases, leaving 20 bases between the germline ends. From germline, CDR1 is LNHNV and CDR2 YYDKDF (reference sequence). The CDR3 totals 17 residues. Researchers ran the PCR with 60 Vbeta and 13 Jbeta primers. Authors' data handling: It was a later analysis that counted some 80 million unique TCR beta chains, of which some 10 million were shared. Using immunoSEQ multiplex PCR, the repertoire was profiled, and TCRdb retains in-frame clones only, with some absent. D and trimming come from the DNA, and the V and J calls and clone size come from that table. The sample has roughly 52,000 clones; about 84% are singletons.

This receptor was identified in a female donor in good health and CMV-seronegative. The specimen sequenced was PBMCs. The chain uses TRBV15 and TRBJ2-3; D may be TRBD1 (5 bases). Here the CDR3 DNA reads TGTGCCACCAGCACCACCACTGGGCAGGGTTGGACAGATACGCAGTATTTT. Its translation is CATSTTTGQGWTDTQYF. Filled out from reference TRBV15 and TRBJ2-3, the complete variable domain reads DAMVIQNPRYQVTQFGKPVTLSCSQTLNHNVMYWYQQKSSQAPKLLFHYYDKDFNNEADTPDNFQSRRPNTSFCFLDIRSPGLGDTAMYLCATSTTTGQGWTDTQYFGPGTRLTVL.